This T cell receptor beta chain was captured by sequencing in a study of T-cell memory formation after mild COVID-19. Study-level background: The two donors had largely donor-specific TCR clusters.

TCRdb reprocessed the 5' RACE reads with MiXCR, giving one entry per CDR3 protein. The sample consists of 250,000 to 350,000 distinct CDR3 sequences, approximately 19% of them appearing once. The CDR3 loop spans 14 amino acids. Trimming pared 6 bases from V and 3 bases from J, leaving 16 bases between. The germline V gene encodes CDR1 DFQATT and CDR2 SNEGSKA (reference sequence). V and J are TRBV20-1 and TRBJ2-3, with D perhaps TRBD1 or TRBD2 (5 bases each). The sequence was collected from a man younger than 35 who had mild COVID-19 (a few samples of this study predate the infection). Cell type and time point are not known. Sequencing was performed on PBMCs or a T cell subset sorted from them (not recorded which). This CDR3 reads CSASRGTTTDTQYF. The CDR3 nucleotides read TGCAGTGCGTCCCGAGGGACGACGACAGATACGCAGTATTTT.